What follows are 21 T cell receptor beta chains derived from one specimen sequenced in a study of human T cells and chemical hapten exposure. TCRdb independently ran MiXCR on the RACE reads; one entry per CDR3 protein. The sample lists 65,000 to 100,000 distinct CDR3 sequences; about 6.3% were seen once. Indicated time point: patch test 2, 6 weeks after DPC sensitization. Treatment specified: therapeutic diphenylcyclopropenone sensitization with weekly scalp DPC. This specimen was whole blood, taken in connection with sensitization to the hapten diphenylcyclopropenone (DPC). These receptors all stem from a woman in her thirties with alopecia areata. Some clones in this sample may be carry-over from other donors' samples.

The chain combines TRBV5-8 with TRBJ1-1, with D perhaps TRBD1 (6 bases). The length of the CDR3 is 13 residues. The V gene's germline CDR1 is SGHTS and CDR2 YDEGEE. V shed 9 bases and J shed 0 bases, with 12 bases lying between them. CDR3 protein: CANPTGMNTEAFF. Here the CDR3 DNA reads TGTGCCAACCCGACAGGAATGAACACTGAAGCTTTCTTT.

There are a few counts of this clonotype. The rearrangement uses TRBV7-2 and TRBJ1-4, with D hard to call. Germline V gene lookup returns CDR1 SGHTA and CDR2 FQGNSA. Trimming removed 5 bases from V and 3 bases from J, with 13 bases in between. The CDR3 loop spans 15 amino acids. The DNA of the CDR3 is TGTGCCAGCAGCCAAAACCGTCAGCCTAATGAAAAACTGTTTTTT. Amino acids: CASSQNRQPNEKLFF.

The sample holds many counts of this clonotype. The rearrangement uses TRBV20-1 and TRBJ2-3; 8 bases agree with TRBD2. CDR1 and CDR2 (germline): DFQATT, SNEGSKA (reference sequence). The CDR3 is 14 amino acids. Trimming at V came to 3 bases and at J to 3 bases, leaving 5 bases not matched to a gene. CDR3 region: CSASGGASTDTQYF. The CDR3 DNA sequence: TGCAGTGCTAGCGGGGGGGCCTCGACAGATACGCAGTATTTT.

V and J are TRBV5-1 and TRBJ1-1; weak D call: TRBD1 (5 bases). This CDR3 is built from 14 residues. V shed 4 bases and J shed 5 bases, with 15 bases lying between them. CDR1 is SGHRS and CDR2 is YFSETQ in the germline V gene. The CDR3 region is CASSRGTEGTEAFF. CDR3 nucleotides: TGCGCCAGCAGCCGGGGGACGGAGGGGACTGAAGCTTTCTTT. Looking up the rest from reference TRBV5-1 and TRBJ1-1 gives the full variable domain: KAGVTQTPRYLIKTRGQQVTLSCSPISGHRSVSWYQQTPGQGLQFLFEYFSETQRNKGNFPGRFSGRQFSNSRSEMNVSTLELGDSALYLCASSRGTEGTEAFFGQGTRLTVV.

This clonotype was found many times. The rearrangement joins TRBV20-1 to TRBJ2-3; 8 bases fit TRBD1. The CDR3 length is 18 residues. The junction had 12 bases not matched to a gene; V was cut back by 0 bases and J by 1 base. The germline V gene has CDR1 DFQATT and CDR2 SNEGSKA (reference sequence). The CDR3: CSARDLDIRQGRTDTQYF. The CDR3 nucleotides read TGCAGTGCTAGAGATTTGGATATTCGACAGGGGCGCACAGATACGCAGTATTTT.

This clonotype was seen more than once but under ten times. The rearrangement uses TRBV6-5 and TRBJ1-1; possibly TRBD1 for D (6 bases). Germline V lookup: CDR1 MNHEY, CDR2 SVGAGI. The ends were cut back, 6 bases at V and 6 bases at J, with 14 bases in the middle. CDR3 length: 13 residues. The CDR3 loop reads CASSRGGGAEAFF. The CDR3 nucleotides read TGTGCCAGCAGCAGAGGGGGGGGAGCTGAAGCTTTCTTT.

This clonotype was counted many times. This sequence joins TRBV2 and TRBJ2-3, with 10 bases fitting TRBD1. The germline gives CDR1 SNHLY, CDR2 FYNNEI. V dropped 4 bases and J dropped 5; count of bases not matched to a gene: 3. CDR3 length equals 14 residues. The CDR3 DNA reads TGTGCCAGCAGTGTGGACAGGGGGAAAGATACGCAGTATTTT. Translating it yields CASSVDRGKDTQYF.

As for this clonotype: This may be a read error: a much more frequent sequence differs by one nucleotide. The chain carries TRBV29-1 and TRBJ2-7, with D perhaps matching TRBD2 (5 bases). CDR3 size: 10 residues. The ends were cut back, 7 bases at V and 4 bases at J, with 8 bases in the middle. The germline gives CDR1 SQVTM, CDR2 ANQGSEA. The CDR3 sequence: CSAGEYEQYF. DNA of the CDR3: TGCAGCGCCGGGGAGTACGAGCAGTACTTC.

This clonotype has only a few counts. This chain's CDR3 is CASSDRLAGRSGFGYF. The CDR3 nucleotides read TGTGCCAGCAGTGACCGACTAGCGGGGCGATCTGGATTCGGGTACTTC. This rearrangement joins TRBV2 to TRBJ2-5; 11 nucleotides agree with TRBD2. Trimming cost V 3 bases and J 13 bases; bases outside gene matches: 16. The CDR3 extends over 16 amino acids. Germline loops: CDR1 SNHLY, CDR2 FYNNEI.

The J gene is TRBJ1-4, the V gene TRBV5-1; possible D gene TRBD1, 5 bases. CDR3 length equals 14 residues. Germline V gives CDR1 SGHRS, CDR2 YFSETQ. V was pared by 0 bases and J by 4 bases, with 7 bases between. The CDR3 region has the DNA TGCGCCAGCAGCTTGGGACAGAATAATGAAAAACTGTTTTTT. Translating gives CASSLGQNNEKLFF.

This clonotype was seen repeatedly, ten times or more. This chain joins TRBV24-1 and TRBJ2-3; weak D call: TRBD1 (6 bases). CDR1 and CDR2 from the germline V gene are KGHDR and SFDVKD. CDR3 length: 15 residues. V gave up 7 bases and J gave up 1 base, with 14 bases separating them. The CDR3 coding sequence is TGTGCCACCAGCGACAGGCACTTGGGCACAGATACGCAGTATTTT. Translated: CATSDRHLGTDTQYF.

This clonotype was picked up many times. This chain joins TRBV6-5 and TRBJ1-5; D is unclear. This CDR3 has 13 amino acids. The V end was cut by 6 bases, the J end by 4 bases, with 10 bases between. The germline CDR1 and CDR2 sequences are MNHEY and SVGAGI. The chain's CDR3 is CASRPDLNQPQHF. CDR3 in DNA: TGTGCCAGCAGGCCCGATTTAAATCAGCCCCAGCATTTT.

With regard to this clonotype: This may stem from a read error, because a much larger clone lies one nucleotide away. This rearrangement joins TRBV30 to TRBJ2-2; D might be TRBD2 (7 bases). Germline V CDR1 and CDR2: GTSNPN, SVGIG (reference sequence). V was shortened by 2 bases and J by 6 bases, with 10 bases between the two germline ends. This CDR3 contains 13 residues. CDR3 in amino acids: CAWSTGGSGELFF. In nucleotides, the CDR3 is TGTGCCTGGAGTACGGGGGGCTCCGGGGAGCTGTTTTTT.

This clonotype was observed a few times. The chain has TRBV19 and TRBJ1-5; D call uncertain. There are 13 residues in the CDR3. The ends were cut back, 8 bases at V and 8 bases at J, with 16 bases in the middle. Germline V gene data show CDR1 as LNHDA and CDR2 as SQIVND (reference sequence). CDR3 amino acids: CASRRQNEEPQHF. In DNA, the CDR3 is TGTGCCAGTCGCAGACAAAATGAGGAGCCCCAGCATTTT.

This clonotype appeared many times. This chain links TRBV29-1 with TRBJ1-1; D gene unclear. The CDR3 totals 11 residues. Germline CDR1 is SQVTM and CDR2 is ANQGSEA. V lost 2 bases to trimming and J lost 7 bases, with 8 bases between them. The CDR3 nucleotides read TGCAGCGTTGAATGGCAGGTTGAAGCTTTCTTT. It yields the protein CSVEWQVEAFF.

Details on this clonotype: At one end, the junction sequence differs from germline, possibly due to a read error. This sequence joins TRBV7-9 and TRBJ1-2; D is possibly TRBD1 (6 bases). This CDR3 is 15 amino acids long. Germline CDR1 SEHNR, CDR2 FQNEAQ (reference sequence). CDR3 sequence (DNA): TGTGCCAGCAGCTTAACCACCAGGGGATCCGATGGCGACACCTTC. Translation gives CASSLTTRGSDGDTF.

This clonotype was picked up a small number of times. This chain connects TRBV6-1 to TRBJ2-3, with 8 bases matching TRBD1. This CDR3 is built from 15 residues. Losses at the gene ends were 2 bases for V and 2 bases for J; bases not matched to a gene: 3. Germline values: CDR1 MNHNS, CDR2 SASEGT. This CDR3 is CASSERQGNTDTQYF. In DNA, the CDR3 is TGTGCCAGCAGTGAACGACAGGGGAACACAGATACGCAGTATTTT.

The sample holds many counts of this clonotype. This chain joins TRBV15 and TRBJ1-1; weak D call: TRBD1 (5 bases). The CDR3 length is 16 residues. Deletions cut 3 bases from V and 1 base from J, with 15 bases between. Looked up from germline, CDR1 is LNHNV and CDR2 is YYDKDF (reference sequence). The CDR3 region has the DNA TGTGCCACCAGCAGCCGAGTGAATAGGGGGAACACTGAAGCTTTCTTT. The encoded protein is CATSSRVNRGNTEAFF.

The table lists this clonotype with many counts. The rearrangement joins TRBV18 to TRBJ1-5; D is uncertain. The CDR3 is 14 amino acids. The V gene lost 3 bases and the J gene lost 0 bases, with 6 bases spanning the gap. CDR1 and CDR2 (germline): KGHSH, LQKENI. CDR3 loop: CASSPQHSNQPQHF. The CDR3 bases are TGTGCCAGCTCACCGCAACATAGCAATCAGCCCCAGCATTTT. Variable domain in full (rest from reference TRBV18 and TRBJ1-5): NAGVMQNPRHLVRRRGQEARLRCSPMKGHSHVYWYRQLPEEGLKFMVYLQKENIIDESGMPKERFSAEFPKEGPSILRIQQVVRGDSAAYFCASSPQHSNQPQHFGDGTRLSIL.

V and J are TRBV9 and TRBJ1-2; possibly TRBD1 for D (6 bases). CDR1 is SGDLS, CDR2 YYNGEE, per germline. The CDR3 totals 15 residues. Between the trimmed V and J ends, which lost 3 bases and 2 bases, there was a span of 14 bases. CDR3 residues: CASSGGQTDNYGYTF. CDR3 DNA: TGTGCCAGCAGCGGAGGACAGACCGACAACTATGGCTACACCTTC.

This clonotype was picked up many times. V gene TRBV7-2 combines with J gene TRBJ1-6; 8 nucleotides line up with TRBD1. The germline CDR1 and CDR2 sequences are SGHTA and FQGNSA. The CDR3 covers 15 residues. V shed 2 bases and J 10 bases; nucleotides not matched to a gene: 7. As DNA, the CDR3 is TGTGCCAGCAGCTTAACACGGGACAGGAACTCACCCCTCCACTTT. Its translation is CASSLTRDRNSPLHF.